The entry below describes one T cell receptor (beta chain). Enrollment of patients from Seattle took place during active infection, with longitudinal follow-up. V shed 5 bases, J shed 7 bases, and the junction held 7 bases outside the gene matches. The CDR3 has 15 amino acids. Per germline, CDR1 SGHTA and CDR2 FQGNSA. The data belong to a study of blood T cell repertoires in COVID-19. Clones were sequenced by immunoSEQ multiplex PCR, and TCRdb holds only the in-frame ones, with some missing. The table includes around 170,000 clones, around 83% detected once. Sequenced material: peripheral blood. This clonotype originated in a woman aged 70-85 years with COVID-19, enrolled during active disease. This chain uses TRBV7-2 with TRBJ2-7; 14 bases agree with TRBD2. The CDR3 spells CASSAGLAGAREQYF. The CDR3, as DNA: TGTGCCAGCAGCGCGGGACTAGCGGGAGCACGGGAGCAGTACTTC.